The 10 T cell receptor beta chains in this list originate from one sample, sequenced in a study of radiotherapy plus CTLA-4 blockade in lung cancer. The assay was immunoSEQ multiplex PCR, and TCRdb's table has in-frame clones only and misses some. The table has tens of thousands of clones, roughly 80% seen once. Material: peripheral blood, obtained from a patient treated with radiotherapy plus ipilimumab. These TCRs come from a human donor with non-small cell lung cancer who had stable disease on radiotherapy plus ipilimumab.

The chain uses TRBV30 and TRBJ2-1; 9 bases are shared with TRBD2. CDR3 length equals 15 residues. V lost 5 bases and J lost 2; bases outside the gene matches: 7. CDR1 GTSNPN and CDR2 SVGIG come from the germline V gene (reference sequence). CDR3 sequence reads: CAWCPIAGAYNEQFF. DNA for the CDR3: TGTGCCTGGTGCCCCATAGCGGGGGCCTACAATGAGCAGTTCTTC.

The chain recombines TRBV28 with TRBJ1-4, with 9 bases lining up with TRBD1. Germline V lookup: CDR1 MDHEN, CDR2 SYDVKM. There are 16 residues in the CDR3. The V segment lost 5 bases and the J segment 5 bases; nucleotides outside the gene matches: 9. CDR3 protein: CASSLWTGVENEKLFF. CDR3 nucleotides: TGTGCCAGCAGTCTCTGGACAGGGGTAGAGAATGAAAAACTGTTTTTT. Full variable domain (rest looked up from reference TRBV28 and TRBJ1-4): DVKVTQSSRYLVKRTGEKVFLECVQDMDHENMFWYRQDPGLGLRLIYFSYDVKMKEKGDIPEGYSVSREKKERFSLILESASTNQTSMYLCASSLWTGVENEKLFFGSGTQLSVL.

The genes are TRBV18 and TRBJ1-1; no reliable D call. V lost 8 bases and J 6 bases, leaving 22 bases between the germline ends. Germline CDR1 reads KGHSH; CDR2 reads LQKENI. The CDR3 is made up of 15 amino acids. The CDR3 sequence is CASGLRRGEGSEAFF. CDR3 coding DNA: TGTGCCAGCGGCCTCCGACGGGGAGAGGGCTCTGAAGCTTTCTTT.

This chain uses TRBV14 with TRBJ1-6; D remains unclear. The CDR3 totals 15 residues. In germline, CDR1 is SGHDN, CDR2 FVKESK. Trimming cost V 1 base and J 7 bases, with 11 bases left between them. In nucleotides, the CDR3 is TGTGCCAGCAGCCAAGGAAATACGAGGAATTCACCCCTCCACTTT. This translates into CASSQGNTRNSPLHF. Full variable domain (missing parts from reference TRBV14 and TRBJ1-6): EAGVTQFPSHSVIEKGQTVTLRCDPISGHDNLYWYRRVMGKEIKFLLHFVKESKQDESGMPNNRFLAERTGGTYSTLKVQPAELEDSGVYFCASSQGNTRNSPLHFGNGTRLTVT.

The chain employs TRBV2 and TRBJ1-1; maybe TRBD1 (5 bases). Trimming left V 4 bases short and J 3 bases short, with 9 bases between. Per the germline V gene, CDR1 is SNHLY and CDR2 is FYNNEI. The CDR3 has 13 residues. The CDR3 region has the DNA TGTGCCAGCAGTGGGGCAGGGTACACTGAAGCTTTCTTT. Translated: CASSGAGYTEAFF.

V gene TRBV5-1 combines with J gene TRBJ1-6; 10 nucleotides agree with TRBD1. The CDR3 contains 14 residues. CDR1 and CDR2 (germline): SGHRS, YFSETQ. Losses at the gene ends were 4 bases for V and 9 bases for J; bases not matched to a gene: 4. DNA for the CDR3: TGCGCCAGCAGCCCAGGGACAGGGGTTTCACCCCTCCACTTT. Translation: CASSPGTGVSPLHF.

This clone was observed once. V gene TRBV18 combines with J gene TRBJ1-1; TRBD1 aligns across 7 bases. J gave up 0 bases and V 1 base, and 5 bases lay outside the gene matches. From germline, CDR1 is KGHSH and CDR2 LQKENI. The CDR3 sequence is 16 residues long. The CDR3 DNA reads as TGTGCCAGCTCACCACGAGAGACAGGGCTGAACACTGAAGCTTTCTTT. This codes for CASSPRETGLNTEAFF.

Written as DNA, the CDR3 is TGTGCCAGTAGTATTGGATCGGGTTTCTACGACGAGCAGTACTTC. Its translation is CASSIGSGFYDEQYF. The rearrangement uses TRBV19 and TRBJ2-7; no reliable D call. This CDR3 has 15 residues. Germline lookup yields CDR1 LNHDA and CDR2 SQIVND (reference sequence). The V and J ends lost 3 bases and 5 bases respectively, with 17 bases between them.

This chain connects TRBV6-1 to TRBJ2-7; D uncertain. The CDR3 runs 14 residues. CDR1 is MNHNS and CDR2 is SASEGT in the germline V gene. Trimming shortened V by 6 bases and J by 3 bases, and 15 bases separated the two germline ends. The DNA of the CDR3 is TGTGCCAGCAGAACTCTTGGGCGGAACTACGAGCAGTACTTC. Translation: CASRTLGRNYEQYF.

This chain joins TRBV5-1 and TRBJ1-1; unclear D gene. The CDR3 length is 16 residues. With 0 bases removed from V and 0 bases from J, the gap between germline ends came to 12 bases. Germline V CDR1 and CDR2: SGHRS, YFSETQ. The CDR3 protein is CASSLGSGGMNTEAFF. The CDR3 DNA sequence: TGCGCCAGCAGCTTGGGGTCCGGAGGGATGAACACTGAAGCTTTCTTT. The full variable domain, its missing parts supplied by reference TRBV5-1 and TRBJ1-1, is KAGVTQTPRYLIKTRGQQVTLSCSPISGHRSVSWYQQTPGQGLQFLFEYFSETQRNKGNFPGRFSGRQFSNSRSEMNVSTLELGDSALYLCASSLGSGGMNTEAFFGQGTRLTVV.